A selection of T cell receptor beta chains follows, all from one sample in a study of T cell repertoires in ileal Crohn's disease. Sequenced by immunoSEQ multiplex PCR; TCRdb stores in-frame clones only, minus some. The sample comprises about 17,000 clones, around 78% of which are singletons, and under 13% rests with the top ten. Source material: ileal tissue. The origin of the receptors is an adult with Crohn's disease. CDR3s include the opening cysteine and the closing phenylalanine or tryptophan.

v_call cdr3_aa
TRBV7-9 CASSLDLRGEQFF
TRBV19 CASSRNRYYEQYF
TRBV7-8 CASSLVQGREQYF
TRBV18 CASSPSGDRFGSYNEQFF
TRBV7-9 CASSSQGYSGNTIYF
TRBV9 CASSPGQGIPPNTEAFF
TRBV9 CASSAGTGYGYTF
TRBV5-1 CASKGNNVYEQYF
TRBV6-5 CASSSLQVTGANVLTF
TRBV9 CASSLSGGDLDTQYF
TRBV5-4 CASSISGFGGYGYTF
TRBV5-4 CASAQGENSPLHF
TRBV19 CASSIGGFQETQYF
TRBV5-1 CASSLGTYGSRDLSYEQYF
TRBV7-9 CASSLGQGFYNSPLHF
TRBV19 CASRKSSEQFF
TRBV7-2 CASSPPGVYEQYF
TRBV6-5 CASSPDRGEKLFF